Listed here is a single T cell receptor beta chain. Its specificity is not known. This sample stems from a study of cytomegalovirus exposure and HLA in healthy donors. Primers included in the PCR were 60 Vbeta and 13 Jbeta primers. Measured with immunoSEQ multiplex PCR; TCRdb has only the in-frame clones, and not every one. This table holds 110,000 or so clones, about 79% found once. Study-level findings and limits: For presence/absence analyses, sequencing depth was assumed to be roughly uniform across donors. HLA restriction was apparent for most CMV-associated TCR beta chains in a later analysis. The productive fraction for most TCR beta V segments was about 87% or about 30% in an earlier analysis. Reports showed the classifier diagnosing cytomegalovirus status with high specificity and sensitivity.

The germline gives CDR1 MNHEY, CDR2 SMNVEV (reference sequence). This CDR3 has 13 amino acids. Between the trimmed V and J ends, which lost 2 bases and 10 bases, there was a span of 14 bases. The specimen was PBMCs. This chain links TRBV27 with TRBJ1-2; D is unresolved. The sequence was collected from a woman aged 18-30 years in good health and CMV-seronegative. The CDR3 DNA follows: TGTGCCAGCAGTTTAGTTCGATGGTCTAACTACACCTTC. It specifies CASSLVRWSNYTF.